One and the same sample provided the 32 T cell receptor beta chains below, sequenced in a study of beta chain features in type 1 diabetes. Study-wide results and limits: TCRB CDR3s were moderately but significantly shorter in Type 1 diabetes patients in all four CD4+ subsets.

Every isolated RNA sample was fully reverse transcribed, so sequencing captured expressed TCRB transcripts. Clones were read by immunoSEQ multiplex PCR, and TCRdb kept only the in-frame ones, dropping some. This sample has under 250,000 clones, with approximately 15% found just once. Their antigens are not known. Sequences were obtained from naive CD4+ T cells from blood. The receptors shown here come from a man younger than 40 with type 1 diabetes.

The chain employs TRBV4-1 and TRBJ2-1, with D unresolved. CDR3 length: 16 amino acids. Germline lookup yields CDR1 MGHRA and CDR2 YSYEKL. Trimming took 0 bases from V and 0 from J, leaving 9 bases between them. The CDR3 spells CASSQEGTSSYNEQFF. Here the CDR3 DNA reads TGCGCCAGCAGCCAAGAGGGCACGAGCTCCTACAATGAGCAGTTCTTC.

A few counts support this clone. The chain is built from TRBV7-6 and TRBJ2-6; a possible D gene is TRBD1 (6 bases). The CDR3 is 15 residues long. Germline CDR1 SGHVS, CDR2 FNYEAQ. V gave up 5 bases and J gave up 4 bases, with 12 bases separating them. The CDR3 DNA is TGTGCCAGCAGCCCGAGGGGGTCCGGGGCCAACGTCCTGACTTTC. It translates to CASSPRGSGANVLTF.

There are a few counts of this clone. J is TRBJ2-7 and V is TRBV29-1; 7 positions match TRBD2. J gave up 4 bases and V 6 bases, and 9 bases lay outside the gene matches. CDR1 and CDR2 (germline): SQVTM, ANQGSEA. The CDR3 extends over 13 amino acids. This CDR3 is CSVGGGTSYEQYF. The CDR3 nucleotides are TGCAGCGTGGGGGGGGGTACTTCTTACGAGCAGTACTTC.

The rearrangement links TRBV7-2 to TRBJ2-4; D unclear. CDR3 length: 16 amino acids. V lost 3 bases and J lost 4, with 16 bases in between. Germline assignment: CDR1 SGHTA and CDR2 FQGNSA. The CDR3 bases are TGTGCCAGCAGCTTGCCTCCCAGTCTTTCTAAAAACATTCAGTACTTC. The encoded protein is CASSLPPSLSKNIQYF.

This clone has just a few counts. The genes are TRBV5-1 and TRBJ2-1; D is perhaps TRBD2 (6 bases). Trimming removed 4 bases at V and 0 bases at J, with 8 bases between. The CDR3 loop spans 14 amino acids. Germline assignment: CDR1 SGHRS and CDR2 YFSETQ. The CDR3 nucleotides are TGCGCCAGCAGCCATAGCGGCTCCTACAATGAGCAGTTCTTC. Translation: CASSHSGSYNEQFF.

In its sample, this clone was seen a few times. V gene TRBV28 combines with J gene TRBJ2-1, with 9 bases identical to TRBD1. Germline-derived CDR1 and CDR2 are MDHEN and SYDVKM. The CDR3 sequence is 15 residues long. V gave up 5 bases and J gave up 9 bases; unmatched junction bases: 11. CDR3 sequence: CASSVPGQGLSEQFF. The DNA of the CDR3 is TGTGCCAGCAGTGTCCCGGGACAGGGATTAAGTGAGCAGTTCTTC.

CDR3 in amino acids: CASSLGLQGTTDTQYF. The CDR3 bases are TGTGCCAGCAGCTTAGGTTTACAGGGAACAACAGATACGCAGTATTTT. This sequence joins TRBV11-3 and TRBJ2-3; a possible D gene is TRBD1 (6 bases). V shed 1 base and J shed 3 bases, with 14 bases lying between them. The CDR3 covers 16 residues. Germline V lookup: CDR1 SGHNT, CDR2 YENEEA. The complete variable domain, with remaining parts taken from reference TRBV11-3 and TRBJ2-3, reads EAGVVQSPRYKIIEKKQPVAFWCNPISGHNTLYWYLQNLGQGPELLIRYENEEAVDDSQLPKDRFSAERLKGVDSTLKIQPAELGDSAVYLCASSLGLQGTTDTQYFGPGTRLTVL.

This clone was counted between two and nine times. The chain has TRBV19 and TRBJ1-5; 7 positions match TRBD1. Germline assignment: CDR1 LNHDA and CDR2 SQIVND (reference sequence). CDR3 length equals 15 residues. Losses at the gene ends were 5 bases for V and 3 bases for J; bases not matched to a gene: 7. The CDR3 DNA sequence: TGTGCCAGTAGTCCGACAGGGCCCATCAATCAGCCCCAGCATTTT. This sequence encodes CASSPTGPINQPQHF.

At least ten counts were recorded for this clone. The CDR3 DNA sequence: TGCAGCGTTGCCGAGAACTACGAGCAGTACTTC. As protein: CSVAENYEQYF. This rearrangement joins TRBV29-1 to TRBJ2-7; D remains unclear. Deletions cut 4 bases from V and 3 bases from J, with 7 bases between. CDR3 length equals 11 residues. Per germline, CDR1 SQVTM and CDR2 ANQGSEA.

This chain joins TRBV2 and TRBJ1-1; no clear D. Germline V CDR1 and CDR2: SNHLY, FYNNEI. This CDR3 has 13 residues. V lost 1 base, J lost 1 base, and 4 bases lay in between. The CDR3 is CASSEGPNTEAFF. CDR3 bases: TGTGCCAGCAGTGAAGGGCCGAACACTGAAGCTTTCTTT.

Only a few counts were recorded for this clone. Other DNA sequences from this sample encode an identical CDR3 as well. V usage is TRBV29-1 and J usage is TRBJ2-1; 7 bases are shared with TRBD2. Germline CDR1 reads SQVTM; CDR2 reads ANQGSEA. The trim removed 6 bases at V and 4 bases at J, leaving 3 bases unmatched. The length of the CDR3 is 12 residues. The CDR3 sequence is CSVGGGYNEQFF. For the CDR3, the DNA is TGCAGCGTAGGCGGGGGTTACAATGAGCAGTTCTTC.

This clone was detected a few times. The CDR3 coding sequence is TGTGCCAGCAGCGGGACAGCTAGCAATCAGCCCCAGCATTTT. Translated: CASSGTASNQPQHF. The chain carries TRBV7-9 and TRBJ1-5, with TRBD1 matching 7 bases. This CDR3 has 14 amino acids. V lost 5 bases, J lost 0 bases, and 1 base stayed unmatched. Germline CDR1 reads SEHNR; CDR2 reads FQNEAQ (reference sequence).

In its sample, this clone was seen a few times. The chain employs TRBV11-2 and TRBJ2-1; 7 nucleotides match TRBD1. Germline V gives CDR1 SGHAT, CDR2 FQNNGV. The junction had 15 bases not matched to a gene; V was cut back by 4 bases and J by 0 bases. The CDR3 length is 19 residues. This chain's CDR3 is CASSSIRGPGRSSYNEQFF. CDR3 nucleotide sequence: TGTGCCAGCAGCTCGATTAGGGGGCCCGGACGCAGCTCCTACAATGAGCAGTTCTTC.

This sequence joins TRBV6-6 and TRBJ2-7, with unresolved D. V dropped 6 bases and J dropped 0 bases, with 6 bases sitting between them. From germline, CDR1 is MNHNY and CDR2 SVGAGI (reference sequence). This CDR3 comprises 12 residues. The CDR3 DNA sequence: TGTGCCAGCAGCCCCAGCTCCTACGAGCAGTACTTC. This gives the protein CASSPSSYEQYF.

In this sample, this clone turned up a few times. The chain links TRBV13 to TRBJ1-6, with D possibly TRBD1 on 6 matching bases. The CDR3 runs to 14 residues. V was shortened by 9 bases and J by 5 bases, with 14 bases between the two germline ends. CDR1 and CDR2 (germline): PRHDT, FYEKMQ (reference sequence). The chain's CDR3 is CASCPGHDNSPLHF. CDR3 coding DNA: TGTGCCAGTTGTCCGGGACACGATAATTCACCCCTCCACTTT.

A few counts support this clone. The chain has TRBV9 and TRBJ2-5; 9 bases are a match to TRBD2. V shed 0 bases and J 5 bases; nucleotides not matched to a gene: 5. The germline CDR1 and CDR2 sequences are SGDLS and YYNGEE. The CDR3 has 15 residues. The CDR3 region has the DNA TGTGCCAGCAGCGTAGTCAGCGGGGGGCTCGAGACCCAGTACTTC. This encodes CASSVVSGGLETQYF.

The chain employs TRBV9 and TRBJ2-5; tentatively, D is TRBD2 (5 bases). V shed 4 bases and J shed 3 bases, with 10 bases lying between them. The CDR3 has 13 amino acids. Germline-derived CDR1 and CDR2 are SGDLS and YYNGEE. The CDR3 nucleotides read TGTGCCAGCAGCTTAGGACTGGAAGAGACCCAGTACTTC. It codes for CASSLGLEETQYF.

This clone showed up just a few times. The V and J genes are TRBV25-1 and TRBJ1-1; D gene uncertain. V was cut by 5 bases and J by 3 bases, with 10 bases left in between. Germline assignment: CDR1 MGHDK and CDR2 SYGVNS. The CDR3 length is 13 residues. The CDR3 is CASSYVGYTEAFF. The CDR3 DNA follows: TGTGCCAGCAGTTATGTCGGGTACACTGAAGCTTTCTTT.

This clone was seen just once. The V call is TRBV7-2, the J call TRBJ2-2; D is unclear. V was clipped by 7 bases and J by 4 bases, with 16 bases between them. From germline, CDR1 is SGHTA and CDR2 FQGNSA. The CDR3 sequence is 15 residues long. The CDR3 DNA is TGTGCCAGCACCATGCGCCGGGTTCCCACCGGGGAGCTGTTTTTT. Translated: CASTMRRVPTGELFF.

This clone was recorded a few times. The chain recombines TRBV30 with TRBJ2-2; 7 bases are shared with TRBD1. The V segment lost 5 bases and the J segment 1 base; nucleotides outside the gene matches: 1. CDR3 length: 13 amino acids. The germline CDR1 and CDR2 sequences are GTSNPN and SVGIG (reference sequence). This CDR3 is CAWGQENTGELFF. The CDR3 nucleotides read TGTGCCTGGGGACAGGAGAACACCGGGGAGCTGTTTTTT.

This clone was found a few times. Written as DNA, the CDR3 is TGTGCCTGGACCGCCAGTGAGACCCAGTACTTC. Translating it yields CAWTASETQYF. V and J are TRBV30 and TRBJ2-5; D uncertain. CDR1 is GTSNPN, CDR2 SVGIG, per germline (reference sequence). This CDR3 is built from 11 residues. V was cut by 4 bases and J by 5 bases, with 8 bases left in between.

This clone was seen a few times. This chain links TRBV7-9 with TRBJ2-3; D gene ambiguous. The CDR3 has 14 amino acids. The V end lost 3 bases, the J end lost 1 base, and 8 bases lay between the germline ends. Germline V gives CDR1 SEHNR, CDR2 FQNEAQ (reference sequence). The CDR3 is CASSFFEGTDTQYF. Here the CDR3 DNA reads TGTGCCAGCAGCTTCTTCGAGGGCACAGATACGCAGTATTTT.

This clone was seen a few times. The chain uses TRBV4-1 and TRBJ1-5, with D perhaps matching TRBD1 (6 bases). Trimming left V 0 bases short and J 1 base short, with 13 bases between. Germline CDR1 and CDR2: MGHRA and YSYEKL. This CDR3 is 17 amino acids long. The CDR3 nucleotides read TGCGCCAGCAGCCAAGATCTCGGGCAGGGGAGCAATCAGCCCCAGCATTTT. It codes for CASSQDLGQGSNQPQHF.

This clone was seen more than once but under ten times. The chain is built from TRBV7-9 and TRBJ2-1, with TRBD2 as a possible D gene (7 bases). V was shortened by 3 bases and J by 10 bases, with 13 bases between the two germline ends. CDR1 and CDR2 from the germline V gene are SEHNR and FQNEAQ (reference sequence). The CDR3 extends over 13 amino acids. The CDR3 spells CASSLREGGEQFF. The CDR3 DNA reads as TGTGCCAGCAGCTTGCGCGAGGGGGGGGAGCAGTTCTTC.

The sample holds a few counts of this clone. This sequence joins TRBV27 and TRBJ2-5; TRBD1 might be the D (6 bases). This CDR3 is built from 13 residues. Trimming removed 5 bases at V and 2 bases at J, with 9 bases between. Per the germline V gene, CDR1 is MNHEY and CDR2 is SMNVEV (reference sequence). CDR3 nucleotides: TGTGCCAGCAGTATCGGACAGCAAGAGACCCAGTACTTC. Its translation is CASSIGQQETQYF.

The genes are TRBV7-9 and TRBJ2-7; TRBD2 is a possible D gene (6 bases). Germline values: CDR1 SEHNR, CDR2 FQNEAQ (reference sequence). Trimming cost V 5 bases and J 3 bases, with 11 bases left between them. CDR3 length: 13 residues. The CDR3 DNA reads as TGTGCCAGCAGCCCTAAAGCGGGCTACGAGCAGTACTTC. This sequence encodes CASSPKAGYEQYF.

This sequence joins TRBV11-2 and TRBJ2-7; 8 bases fit TRBD2. V lost 0 bases to trimming and J lost 2 bases; unmatched junction nucleotides: 6. The CDR3 has 16 amino acids. The germline gives CDR1 SGHAT, CDR2 FQNNGV. CDR3 protein: CASSLEGTRGPYEQYF. CDR3 bases: TGTGCCAGCAGCTTAGAAGGGACTAGGGGTCCCTACGAGCAGTACTTC.

The gene calls are TRBV4-1 and TRBJ1-2; no reliable D call. CDR1 and CDR2 from the germline V gene are MGHRA and YSYEKL. There are 16 residues in the CDR3. The V end was cut by 1 base, the J end by 5 bases, with 17 bases between. CDR3 in amino acids: CASSQGGSRVWYGYTF. The CDR3 region has the DNA TGCGCCAGCAGCCAAGGAGGTAGCCGCGTTTGGTATGGCTACACCTTC.

This clone was detected only a few times. V is TRBV18 and J is TRBJ2-7; D is possibly TRBD1 (6 bases). CDR1 and CDR2 (germline): KGHSH, LQKENI. The CDR3 runs to 14 residues. Trimming removed 4 bases from V and 4 bases from J, with 14 bases in between. The CDR3 sequence: CASSRSGTSYEQYF. The CDR3 DNA reads as TGTGCCAGCTCACGCTCCGGGACATCTTACGAGCAGTACTTC.

The chain employs TRBV18 and TRBJ2-7; 9 bases line up with TRBD2. CDR1 and CDR2 (germline): KGHSH, LQKENI. The CDR3 is made up of 15 amino acids. With 1 base clipped from V and 5 bases from J, the junction kept 6 bases outside the gene matches. The CDR3 here is CASSPLSSGINEQYF. DNA of the CDR3: TGTGCCAGCTCACCACTGTCTAGCGGGATAAACGAGCAGTACTTC.

This chain links TRBV27 with TRBJ2-2; TRBD2 matches at 9 bases. Germline V gene sequence: CDR1 MNHEY, CDR2 SMNVEV (reference sequence). The V and J ends lost 5 bases and 6 bases, in that order; junction bases with no gene match: 4. CDR3 length: 14 amino acids. In nucleotides, the CDR3 is TGTGCCAGCAGTCCCGGCGGGGGGGCCGGGGAGCTGTTTTTT. It translates to CASSPGGGAGELFF.

This clone turned up a few times. The rearrangement uses TRBV5-8 and TRBJ2-5, with a weak D call TRBD2 (5 bases). The V end lost 10 bases, the J end lost 5 bases, and 12 bases lay between the germline ends. The CDR3 runs 11 residues. CDR1 and CDR2 (germline): SGHTS, YDEGEE. The CDR3: CAGRGWETQYF. The DNA for the CDR3 is TGTGCCGGGAGAGGTTGGGAGACCCAGTACTTC.